The 32 T cell receptor beta chains listed next were all sequenced from one sample in a study of regulatory T cells in long-lasting Graves disease. The time point: newly diagnosed GD, antithyroid drugs for less than 3 months. RNA from PBMCs was the source of the TCR library. Sequencing libraries for TCR beta were prepared with iRepertoire HTBI primers and Arm-PCR of CDR3 regions. TCRdb called the multiplex PCR reads again in MiXCR, with one record for every CDR3 protein. The sample includes over 200,000 distinct CDR3 sequences, 18% seen only once; the top ten take approximately 20%. The source was peripheral blood mononuclear cells (PBMCs), collected at new diagnosis, from a patient treated with antithyroid drugs. All receptors derive from a female donor with Graves disease.

This clonotype was counted between two and nine times. V gene TRBV10-1 combines with J gene TRBJ2-1; TRBD2 matches at 7 bases. V shed 3 bases, J shed 0 bases, and the junction held 5 bases outside the gene matches. Germline loops: CDR1 WNHNN, CDR2 SYGVQD (reference sequence). CDR3 length: 16 residues. The CDR3 here is CASSEGGGSSYNEQFF. In DNA form, the CDR3 reads TGCGCCAGCAGTGAAGGAGGCGGGAGCTCCTACAATGAGCAGTTCTTC.

The chain employs TRBV27 and TRBJ1-2, with TRBD1 matching 8 bases. The CDR3 runs to 13 residues. Germline CDR1 MNHEY, CDR2 SMNVEV (reference sequence). Trimming took 5 bases from V and 6 from J; bases not matched to a gene: 5. CDR3 region: CASSPTGAHGYTF. In DNA, the CDR3 is TGTGCCAGCAGTCCGACAGGGGCCCATGGCTACACCTTC.

This clonotype was observed many times. This chain links TRBV7-2 with TRBJ2-1; the match to TRBD1 covers 7 bases. Germline lookup yields CDR1 SGHTA and CDR2 FQGNSA. V was clipped by 6 bases and J by 4 bases; unmatched bases: 9. CDR3 length: 15 residues. The CDR3 DNA is TGTGCCAGCAGAGATGACAGGGAGTTTTACAATGAGCAGTTCTTC. This gives the protein CASRDDREFYNEQFF.

This clonotype was counted at least ten times. The V call is TRBV3-1, the J call TRBJ1-2, with unresolved D. The V gene's germline CDR1 is LGHDT and CDR2 YNNKEL (reference sequence). V was clipped by 0 bases and J by 7 bases, with 12 bases between them. The CDR3 consists of 14 residues. CDR3 DNA: TGTGCCAGCAGCCAAGACTTTGGGTACTTTGGCTACACCTTC. This encodes CASSQDFGYFGYTF.

The chain recombines TRBV12-3 or TRBV12-4 with TRBJ1-1; TRBD1 is a possible D gene (5 bases). Trimming removed 3 bases at V and 1 base at J, with 9 bases between. This CDR3 contains 14 residues. CDR3 in DNA: TGTGCCAGCAGTTTCGGGGCAGGGAACACTGAAGCTTTCTTT. Amino acids: CASSFGAGNTEAFF.

The rearrangement uses TRBV20-1 and TRBJ2-5; TRBD1 is a possible D gene (6 bases). Germline-derived CDR1 and CDR2 are DFQATT and SNEGSKA (reference sequence). Trimming stripped 5 bases from V and 4 bases from J, with 20 bases between. The CDR3 loop spans 15 amino acids. Written as DNA, the CDR3 is TGCAGTGCTTACAGATCTTCAGGGGTTGCAGAGACCCAGTACTTC. Translated: CSAYRSSGVAETQYF.

This clonotype appeared many times. This sequence joins TRBV11-1 and TRBJ1-1; tentative D call: TRBD1 (5 bases). Germline values: CDR1 SGHAT, CDR2 FQDESV (reference sequence). V was trimmed by 4 bases and J by 1 base, leaving 7 bases between them. CDR3 length equals 13 residues. In nucleotides, the CDR3 is TGTGCCAGCAGCTGGGGGAAGAACACTGAAGCTTTCTTT. Its translation: CASSWGKNTEAFF.

The sample holds many counts of this clonotype. V usage is TRBV15 and J usage is TRBJ1-2; TRBD1 matches 7 bases. CDR3 size: 15 residues. J lost 7 bases, V lost 0 bases, and 8 bases had no gene match. Germline lookup yields CDR1 LNHNV and CDR2 YYDKDF (reference sequence). This chain's CDR3 is CATSRDRTGALGYTF. The CDR3 DNA sequence: TGTGCCACCAGCAGAGATCGTACAGGGGCTCTTGGCTACACCTTC.

The chain uses TRBV6-1 and TRBJ2-2; D possibly uses TRBD1 or TRBD2 (5 bases each). Germline V gene data show CDR1 as MNHNS and CDR2 as SASEGT. V shed 6 bases and J shed 1 base, with 12 bases lying between them. CDR3 length: 15 residues. Here the CDR3 reads CASSPGALNTGELFF. The CDR3 DNA sequence: TGTGCCAGCAGCCCCGGGGCACTGAACACCGGGGAGCTGTTTTTT.

The chain is built from TRBV6-2 or TRBV6-3 and TRBJ2-7; D is unclear. V was clipped by 0 bases and J by 7 bases, with 10 bases between them. This CDR3 spans 13 amino acids. Germline V gene sequence: CDR1 MNHEY, CDR2 SVGEGT. For the CDR3, the DNA is TGTGCCAGCAGTTACTCGAGGCAGCTTGAGCAGTACTTC. It encodes CASSYSRQLEQYF.

The sample holds many counts of this clonotype. The chain is built from TRBV27 and TRBJ1-6, with 9 bases identical to TRBD1. Germline CDR1 is MNHEY and CDR2 is SMNVEV (reference sequence). This CDR3 spans 13 amino acids. The ends lost 6 bases at V and 10 bases at J; junction bases unmatched: 4. CDR3 residues: CASRDRGGSPLHF. DNA of the CDR3: TGTGCCAGCAGGGACAGGGGAGGATCACCCCTCCACTTT.

This clonotype was recorded at least ten times. J is TRBJ1-2 and V is TRBV3-1; no firm D call. CDR3 length: 13 residues. The V end lost 2 bases, the J end lost 2 bases, and 6 bases lay between the germline ends. Per the germline V gene, CDR1 is LGHDT and CDR2 is YNNKEL (reference sequence). The chain's CDR3 is CASSQRQNYGYTF. CDR3 bases: TGTGCCAGCAGCCAACGGCAGAACTATGGCTACACCTTC.

For this clonotype: With only one base between it and a far larger clone, this is likely a read error. Because the CDR3 is missing its conserved closing phenylalanine or tryptophan, this is likely a read error. The rearrangement links TRBV7-2 to TRBJ2-1; the match to TRBD2 covers 12 bases. This CDR3 comprises 14 residues. Trimming took 2 bases from V and 7 from J; bases not matched to a gene: 0. Germline V CDR1 and CDR2: SGHTA, FQGNSA. CDR3 amino acids: CASSLLAGGNEQFS. The CDR3 DNA follows: TGTGCCAGCAGCTTACTAGCGGGAGGGAATGAGCAGTTCTCC.

This clonotype has a count of ten or more. V gene TRBV2 combines with J gene TRBJ1-4; TRBD1 matches 7 bases. The CDR3 is made up of 14 amino acids. The V segment lost 6 bases and the J segment 9 bases; nucleotides outside the gene matches: 10. Germline-derived CDR1 and CDR2 are SNHLY and FYNNEI. This CDR3 reads CASSYQGGVKKLFF. CDR3 coding DNA: TGTGCCAGCAGCTACCAGGGGGGGGTGAAAAAACTGTTTTTT.

The genes are TRBV10-1 and TRBJ2-1; 7 bases agree with TRBD2. Trimming at V came to 1 base and at J to 6 bases, leaving 6 bases not matched to a gene. This CDR3 comprises 15 residues. The V gene's germline CDR1 is WNHNN and CDR2 SYGVQD (reference sequence). The CDR3 DNA is TGCGCCAGCAGTGAGTTGGTGGGAGGGCCCAATGAGCAGTTCTTC. Amino acid sequence: CASSELVGGPNEQFF.

The chain joins TRBV20-1 to TRBJ2-4; 10 bases line up with TRBD1. Germline CDR1 is DFQATT and CDR2 is SNEGSKA (reference sequence). V was pared by 4 bases and J by 0 bases, with 12 bases of the junction left unmatched. The CDR3 covers 18 residues. CDR3 sequence (DNA): TGCAGTGCTACAGGACAGGGGGATGTGACCAGAGCCAAAAACATTCAGTACTTC. Amino acids: CSATGQGDVTRAKNIQYF.

At least ten counts were recorded for this clonotype. The chain links TRBV7-2 to TRBJ2-3; the match to TRBD1 covers 7 bases. Germline CDR1 SGHTA, CDR2 FQGNSA. This CDR3 region has 14 residues. The ends lost 5 bases at V and 4 bases at J; junction bases unmatched: 6. The CDR3 nucleotides are TGTGCCAGCAGCCCAGGACAGGCTTCAGATACGCAGTATTTT. Its protein product is CASSPGQASDTQYF.

This clonotype was seen many times. The chain is built from TRBV11-3 and TRBJ1-2; tentative D call: TRBD1 (5 bases). This CDR3 is built from 14 residues. CDR1 and CDR2 (germline): SGHNT, YENEEA. Trimming stripped 1 base from V and 4 bases from J, with 10 bases between. The CDR3 sequence is CASSLGGGPYGYTF. In DNA, the CDR3 is TGTGCCAGCAGCTTAGGGGGCGGTCCCTATGGCTACACCTTC.

The gene calls are TRBV12-3 or TRBV12-4 and TRBJ2-1; no firm D call. V was pared by 1 base and J by 5 bases, with 6 bases between. This CDR3 contains 13 residues. The CDR3 bases are TGTGCCAGCAGTTTAGACCCAAACAATGAGCAGTTCTTC. Residues: CASSLDPNNEQFF.

This clonotype was counted ten times or more. V usage is TRBV29-1 and J usage is TRBJ2-5; TRBD2 matches at 9 bases. With V trimmed by 3 bases and J by 5 bases, 10 bases remained unmatched. There are 15 residues in the CDR3. Germline assignment: CDR1 SQVTM and CDR2 ANQGSEA. This CDR3 is CSVEGGTSRRETQYF. The CDR3 nucleotides read TGCAGCGTTGAGGGTGGGACTAGCCGCCGGGAGACCCAGTACTTC.

The J gene is TRBJ2-1, the V gene TRBV11-2; 7 bases are a match to TRBD1. Germline trimming cut 1 base from V and 6 bases from J; bases unmatched to any gene: 6. The germline gives CDR1 SGHAT, CDR2 FQNNGV. There are 15 residues in the CDR3. CDR3 in DNA: TGTGCCAGCAGCTTAGTGGGTCCAGGGGGCAATGAGCAGTTCTTC. It yields the protein CASSLVGPGGNEQFF.

This clonotype came up many times. Written as DNA, the CDR3 is TGTGCCACCAGTGATTTGCGCCCTCGGCTGGGGGCGAATACGCAGTATTTT. Its protein product is CATSDLRPRLGANTQYF. The V gene is TRBV24-1, the J gene TRBJ2-3; TRBD1 might be the D (6 bases). This CDR3 region has 17 residues. The germline gives CDR1 KGHDR, CDR2 SFDVKD. The V end lost 0 bases, the J end lost 7 bases, and 19 bases lay between the germline ends.

The chain employs TRBV2 and TRBJ2-3; D not certain. V gave up 7 bases and J gave up 4 bases, with 18 bases separating them. The CDR3 has 15 amino acids. Germline values: CDR1 SNHLY, CDR2 FYNNEI. This chain's CDR3 is CASTSGQVLPDTQYF. DNA of the CDR3: TGTGCCAGCACCTCTGGTCAGGTGTTGCCAGATACGCAGTATTTT. The full variable domain, rest sourced from reference TRBV2 and TRBJ2-3, is EPEVTQTPSHQVTQMGQEVILRCVPISNHLYFYWYRQILGQKVEFLVSFYNNEISEKSEIFDDQFSVERPDGSNFTLKIRSTKLEDSAMYFCASTSGQVLPDTQYFGPGTRLTVL.

This clonotype has at least ten counts. Relative to the germline gene, one junction end is altered; a read error may explain this. This chain joins TRBV12-3 or TRBV12-4 and TRBJ2-1; TRBD2 agrees at 10 bases. This CDR3 has 15 amino acids. Here the CDR3 reads CASSVAGGEYNEQFF. The CDR3 nucleotides read TGTGCCAGCAGTGTAGCGGGAGGCGAGTACAATGAGCAGTTCTTC.

This clonotype came up a few times. The chain combines TRBV6-2 or TRBV6-3 with TRBJ2-3; TRBD2 matches at 8 bases. The germline V gene encodes CDR1 MNHEY and CDR2 SVGEGT. Trimming cost V 5 bases and J 4 bases; bases outside gene matches: 5. This CDR3 is built from 14 residues. DNA for the CDR3: TGTGCCAGCAGTCCGGGACTAGTTTCAGATACGCAGTATTTT. Translation gives CASSPGLVSDTQYF.

The gene calls are TRBV4-3 and TRBJ2-3; D is unresolved. V was trimmed by 0 bases and J by 2 bases, leaving 15 bases between them. Germline V lookup: CDR1 LGHNA, CDR2 YSLEER. The CDR3 totals 17 residues. The DNA for the CDR3 is TGCGCCAGCAGCCAAGATGGTCCGACGGGTCCCACAGATACGCAGTATTTT. Its protein product is CASSQDGPTGPTDTQYF.

This clonotype appeared many times. The chain is built from TRBV2 and TRBJ1-5; a possible D gene is TRBD1 (5 bases). The V and J ends lost 4 bases and 7 bases respectively, with 17 bases between them. The CDR3 loop spans 15 amino acids. Germline CDR1 is SNHLY and CDR2 is FYNNEI. The CDR3 DNA follows: TGTGCCAGCAGTGTGGGAAGGGGTCTGAGCCAGCCCCAGCATTTT. Encoded protein: CASSVGRGLSQPQHF.

This chain connects TRBV5-1 to TRBJ2-1; 14 bases agree with TRBD2. Germline CDR1 SGHRS, CDR2 YFSETQ. Losses at the gene ends were 5 bases for V and 5 bases for J; bases not matched to a gene: 3. The CDR3 loop spans 15 amino acids. The CDR3, as DNA: TGCGCCAGCAGGGAGGGACTAGCGGGAGACAATGAGCAGTTCTTC. Residues: CASREGLAGDNEQFF.

The chain combines TRBV4-3 with TRBJ2-3; unclear D gene. V was shortened by 1 base and J by 0 bases, with 20 bases between the two germline ends. Germline V gives CDR1 LGHNA, CDR2 YSLEER. CDR3 length: 19 amino acids. CDR3 sequence reads: CASSQGLPRDHYSTDTQYF. CDR3 bases: TGCGCCAGCAGCCAAGGGCTCCCTCGCGACCATTATAGCACAGATACGCAGTATTTT.

This clonotype occurred a few times. A much bigger clone sits one base away, suggesting this may be a read error. The chain links TRBV20-1 to TRBJ2-2, with TRBD2 matching over 14 bases. CDR1 is DFQATT and CDR2 is SNEGSKA in the germline V gene (reference sequence). There are 17 residues in the CDR3. CDR3 residues: CSARDRLAGGNTGELLF. The CDR3 region has the DNA TGCAGTGCTAGAGATCGACTAGCGGGAGGGAACACCGGGGAGCTGTTGTTT.

At least ten counts were recorded for this clonotype. The chain carries TRBV29-1 and TRBJ2-1, with TRBD2 identical over 13 bases. Germline V CDR1 and CDR2: SQVTM, ANQGSEA. This CDR3 has 18 residues. The CDR3 DNA follows: TGCAGTGGAGGAAGGGGCGGATGGACTAGCGGGAGAGGGGATGAGCAGTTCTTC. This translates into CSGGRGGWTSGRGDEQFF.

The chain carries TRBV7-9 and TRBJ2-7; TRBD2 agrees at 12 bases. Germline V lookup: CDR1 SEHNR, CDR2 FQNEAQ (reference sequence). The ends lost 1 base at V and 5 bases at J; junction bases unmatched: 3. The CDR3 runs to 15 residues. CDR3 protein: CASSLGLAGGHEQYF. In DNA form, the CDR3 reads TGTGCCAGCAGCTTAGGCCTAGCGGGAGGGCACGAGCAGTACTTC.